This TCR beta chain was observed in a study of shared clonotypes between healthy human individuals. Looking at the study overall: CD4 naive cells filled three plates per donor, CD4 memory three, CD8 naive two and CD8 memory one.

In the original analysis: Quality scores were absent from the junction-only immunoSEQ sequences, so filtering differed. Using immunoSEQ multiplex PCR, the repertoire was profiled, and TCRdb retains in-frame clones only, with some absent. V, J and clone size were drawn from that table, and D and trimming were deduced from the DNA. The data show some 2 million clones, with just under 95% seen just once and approximately 1.2% held by the top ten. A single count supports this clone. CD45RO-negative CD8 cells positively selected for CCR7 made up the naive population, which excluded terminally differentiated effector memory CD45RA+ cells. Every donor, a Caucasian adult, lived in Nashville, Tennessee. Trimming took 7 bases from V and 5 from J; bases not matched to a gene: 12. The germline CDR1 and CDR2 sequences are SGDLS and YYNGEE. This CDR3 region has 17 residues.

This sequence joins TRBV9 and TRBJ2-2; TRBD2 matches at 12 bases. This receptor was obtained from a man aged 18 to 30 in good health. Sequenced material: naive CD8+ T cells sorted from blood. The CDR3 DNA reads as TGTGCCAGCGACGGACTAGCGGGACCAGTGGGGACCGGGGAGCTGTTTTTT. Its translation: CASDGLAGPVGTGELFF.